This TCR beta chain was identified during a study of CD8 T cells in ankylosing spondylitis. Points from the study as a whole: Roughly eight highly homologous variants made up a TCR beta motif, and this motif appeared characteristic of ankylosing spondylitis blood. Researchers reportedly found disease-linked clones significantly enriched in matched ankylosing spondylitis synovial fluid. The disease-linked clones had a CD8+ phenotype and low blood frequencies.

Trimming took 7 bases from V and 4 from J; bases not matched to a gene: 6. This CDR3 contains 13 residues. The germline gives CDR1 SQVTM, CDR2 ANQGSEA. Notes on this clonotype: Its antigen is not known.

Quantitative 5'-RACE was performed with molecular barcodes, and it yielded the TCR beta libraries. TCRdb re-analysed the 5' RACE reads in MiXCR, keeping a single row per CDR3 protein. The sample includes hundreds of thousands of distinct CDR3 sequences, around 26% of them seen just once. The source material was blood, either unsorted or a sorted T cell fraction (not recorded which). This TCR came from a male donor with ankylosing spondylitis. The chain recombines TRBV29-1 with TRBJ1-1; 10 bases align to TRBD1. The CDR3 loop reads CSGQGARSTEAFF. CDR3 bases: TGCAGCGGACAGGGGGCTCGGAGCACTGAAGCTTTCTTT.